This paragraph reports one T cell receptor (beta chain). In the authors' workflow: Reference gene primer amplification gave estimated nucleated cell counts. The repertoire was sequenced with immunoSEQ multiplex PCR; TCRdb's copy has only in-frame clones and lacks some. The DNA was the basis for D and trimming; V, J and clone size are from that table. The sample yields around 170,000 clones, roughly 84% seen once. The data derive from a study of blood T cell repertoires in COVID-19. Looking at the study overall: COVID-19 samples collected from the United States, Italy and Spain covered acute and convalescent phases. T cells, B-cell-depleted T cells, or PBMCs provided the cDNA or gDNA that served as material.

This CDR3 is built from 14 residues. Germline V gene sequence: CDR1 LGHNA, CDR2 YNFKEQ. The V gene lost 4 bases and the J gene lost 3 bases, with 9 bases spanning the gap. Source material: peripheral blood. The source is a human donor in a cohort sampled during active COVID-19. The chain uses TRBV4-2 and TRBJ2-2, with TRBD2 as a possible D gene (6 bases). The CDR3: CASSRLEDTGELFF. The DNA for the CDR3 is TGTGCCAGCAGCCGACTAGAGGACACCGGGGAGCTGTTTTTT.